The source of this T cell receptor beta chain is a study of breast tumors, draining lymph nodes, adjacent tissues. TCRdb recomputed calls from the multiplex PCR reads with MiXCR, one row per CDR3 protein. Of around 150,000 distinct CDR3 sequences listed, approximately 20% were seen once; the top ten hold just over 2.5%. CDR3 length: 13 residues. V was trimmed by 5 bases and J by 4 bases, leaving 11 bases between them. Germline V gene data show CDR1 as SGHTA and CDR2 as FQGTGA. Axillary draining lymph nodes of breast cancer patients supplied the node samples. This clonotype was observed a single time. Input material: axillary lymph node tissue. This chain links TRBV7-3 with TRBJ1-1; D possibly corresponds to TRBD1 (5 bases). The receptor was derived from a female donor with breast cancer. Some clones in this sample may be carry-over from other donors' samples. The CDR3: CASSQKRGTEAFF. The CDR3 nucleotides are TGTGCCAGCAGCCAAAAAAGGGGCACTGAAGCTTTCTTT.